These T cell receptor beta chains were read from a single sample in a study of identical twins. TCRdb itself ran the 5' RACE reads through MiXCR, one entry per CDR3 protein. Seen here are 200,000 to 250,000 distinct CDR3 sequences, roughly 13% observed once, and the top ten hold roughly 3.7%. In addition, the sample was reused for a study of yellow fever vaccine responses in identical twins.

Sequenced input: memory (CD45RO+) T cells sorted from blood. The source is a young woman in good health. Both conserved end residues are part of each CDR3. A D gene is named only where the DNA matches it firmly. Clone size is given for some rows only: seen once, a few or many times, or a class if the clone is expanded.

length	J	size	V	D	DNA	CDR3
13	TRBJ2-7	few	TRBV5-6	-	TGTGCCAGCAGCTTGGTGACTTCCGGGGTCGAGTACTTC	CASSLVTSGVEYF
14	TRBJ2-3	many	TRBV12-3/TRBV12-4	-	TGTGCCAGCAGAAAGGGGGAGGGTACAGATACGCAGTATTTT	CASRKGEGTDTQYF
15	TRBJ2-1	-	TRBV9	TRBD2	TGTGCCAGCAGCGATAGCGGGGGCTCTAACAATGAGCAGTTCTTC	CASSDSGGSNNEQFF
12	TRBJ2-7	few	TRBV7-2	-	TGTGCCAGCAGCTTAGCTAACTACGAGCAGTACTTC	CASSLANYEQYF
16	TRBJ2-2	-	TRBV20-1	TRBD2	TGCAGTGCTACCGGGACTAGCGGGGGACCCACCGGGGAGCTGTTTTTT	CSATGTSGGPTGELFF
14	TRBJ2-7	many	TRBV2	TRBD2	TGTGCCAGCAGCAGAAGCGGGGGTGCCGCCGAGCAGTACTTC	CASSRSGGAAEQYF
15	TRBJ2-5	-	TRBV28	TRBD1	TGTGCCAGCAGTGACTCCGGGACAGGACAAGAGACCCAGTACTTC	CASSDSGTGQETQYF
18	TRBJ2-3	-	TRBV11-2	TRBD2	TGTGCCAGCAGCTTAGAGCCTCCGGGACTAGCGAACTCAGATACGCAGTATTTT	CASSLEPPGLANSDTQYF
14	TRBJ2-7	-	TRBV5-1	TRBD2	TGCGCCAGCAGCTGGGGGGGGGGATCCTACGAGCAGTACTTC	CASSWGGGSYEQYF
13	TRBJ1-5	few	TRBV29-1	-	TGCAGCGTTGCGCCGGGAGCAAATCAGCCCCAGCATTTT	CSVAPGANQPQHF
15	TRBJ2-3	-	TRBV7-9	TRBD1	TGTGCCAGCCATTACCGGACAGGCGGGACAGATACGCAGTATTTT	CASHYRTGGTDTQYF
15	TRBJ2-5	-	TRBV27	-	TGTGCCAGCAGTCCGACGCGGGGCGAAACGGAGACCCAGTACTTC	CASSPTRGETETQYF
14	TRBJ2-1	-	TRBV2	TRBD1	TGTGCCACCGAGACAGGGGGGGAATACAATGAGCAGTTCTTC	CATETGGEYNEQFF
14	TRBJ2-7	-	TRBV6-2/TRBV6-3	-	TGTGCCACCCAGGAAGACACCAGCTCCTACGAGCAGTACTTC	CATQEDTSSYEQYF
14	TRBJ2-2	many	TRBV15	-	TGTGCCACCAACTTCGATGCGGGGGCGCGGGAGCTGTTTTTT	CATNFDAGARELFF
14	TRBJ2-3	-	TRBV2	TRBD2	TGTGCCAGCAGTGATGTGAGCGGGGTAAATACGCAGTATTTT	CASSDVSGVNTQYF
16	TRBJ2-4	few	TRBV6-2/TRBV6-3	-	TGTGCCAGCAGCTCCGTCGACACCTTAGCCAAAAACATTCAGTACTTC	CASSSVDTLAKNIQYF
15	TRBJ2-2	-	TRBV7-8	TRBD1	TGTGCCAGCAGCTTAGGGCTCAGGGGGACCGGGGAGCTGTTTTTT	CASSLGLRGTGELFF
16	TRBJ2-3	many	TRBV12-3/TRBV12-4	TRBD2	TGTGCCAGCAGTTTAAGGGGCGGCGGGAGATGGGATACGCAGTATTTT	CASSLRGGGRWDTQYF
20	TRBJ2-3	-	TRBV11-2	TRBD2	TGTGCCAGCAGCTTAAGGCACGGGGCAATGACTAGCGGGAGATCGAATACGCAGTATTTT	CASSLRHGAMTSGRSNTQYF
16	TRBJ2-7	-	TRBV6-2/TRBV6-3	-	TGTGCCAGCACAGACCAGAGGGGACTGTACCTATACGAGCAGTACTTC	CASTDQRGLYLYEQYF
14	TRBJ2-1	few	TRBV11-2	TRBD1	TGTGCCAGCAGCTTCTCGACAGGGTTAAATGAGCAGTTCTTC	CASSFSTGLNEQFF
14	TRBJ2-5	many	TRBV11-2	-	TGTGCCAGCAGCCCCCGGGACTGGCAAGAGACCCAGTACTTC	CASSPRDWQETQYF
14	TRBJ1-5	many	TRBV27	-	TGTGCCAGCAGTGCCCTAAACCTCAATCAGCCCCAGCATTTT	CASSALNLNQPQHF
12	TRBJ2-5	few	TRBV20-1	-	TGCAGTCCAATGGGGCGACAAGAGACCCAGTACTTC	CSPMGRQETQYF
16	TRBJ2-2	-	TRBV6-2/TRBV6-3	-	TGTGCCAGCAGTTACGAACTGGGACTTTACACCGGGGAGCTGTTTTTT	CASSYELGLYTGELFF
16	TRBJ2-7	-	TRBV5-5	-	TGTGCCAGCAGCCGGCTGGGTTACGGGAGCTCCTACGAGCAGTACTTC	CASSRLGYGSSYEQYF
15	TRBJ2-3	many	TRBV7-2	-	TGTGCCAGCAGCTTATCAAGGGGCCGGACAGATACGCAGTATTTT	CASSLSRGRTDTQYF
15	TRBJ2-1	-	TRBV6-1	TRBD1	TGTGCCAGCAGAGAAGGGACAGTCTCTAGCAATGAGCAGTTCTTC	CASREGTVSSNEQFF
14	TRBJ2-3	-	TRBV24-1	TRBD2	TGTGCCACTTTCCAGTGGGGACTAACAGATACGCAGTATTTT	CATFQWGLTDTQYF
12	TRBJ1-2	few	TRBV27	-	TGTGCCAGCAGTTGGGCTGCTTATGGCTACACCTTC	CASSWAAYGYTF
15	TRBJ2-5	many	TRBV9	TRBD2	TGTGCCAGCAGCGTAGGACTAGCGGGGGGGGAGACCCAGTACTTC	CASSVGLAGGETQYF
12	TRBJ2-3	many	TRBV11-2	-	TGTGCCAGCAGCTTGGAGGCGGATACGCAGTATTTT	CASSLEADTQYF
16	TRBJ2-5	-	TRBV12-3/TRBV12-4	TRBD2	TGTGCCAGCAGTGTACTAGCGGGGGGATACCAAGAGACCCAGTACTTC	CASSVLAGGYQETQYF
15	TRBJ2-7	few	TRBV5-1	-	TGCGCCAGCAGCTTGGCAGGGGCCGGGGGGTACGAGCAGTACTTC	CASSLAGAGGYEQYF
15	TRBJ1-2	medium-sized	TRBV12-3/TRBV12-4	-	TGTGCCAGCAGTTCCCGACGGAAATCCGACTATGGCTACACCTTC	CASSSRRKSDYGYTF
16	TRBJ2-6	-	TRBV12-3/TRBV12-4	TRBD1	TGTGCCAGCAGGGGGACAGGGGGGTCGGGGGCCAACGTCCTGACTTTC	CASRGTGGSGANVLTF
15	TRBJ2-3	-	TRBV4-1	TRBD2	TGCGCCAGCAGCCTGGCGGGGGGGCCATGGGATACGCAGTATTTT	CASSLAGGPWDTQYF
14	TRBJ2-7	few	TRBV19	-	TGTGCCACCAAAAAGGAGTGGAGCTCCTACGAGCAGTACTTC	CATKKEWSSYEQYF
13	TRBJ2-5	-	TRBV7-9	TRBD1	TGTGCCAGCAGCAGGGACAGTAAGGGGACCCAGTACTTC	CASSRDSKGTQYF
15	TRBJ2-7	-	TRBV27	TRBD2	TGTGCCAGCGCCATTAGCGGGACCCACTCCTACGAGCAGTACTTC	CASAISGTHSYEQYF
11	TRBJ2-7	once	TRBV2	TRBD1	TGTACCAGCAGTGACAGGGGCGAGCAGTACTTC	CTSSDRGEQYF
13	TRBJ2-7	few	TRBV6-2/TRBV6-3	-	TGTGCCAGCAGCCGGGACCCCGGCTACGAGCAGTACTTC	CASSRDPGYEQYF
13	TRBJ1-1	-	TRBV29-1	-	TGCAGCGTTGTTGAAGGGCCTGGCACTGAAGCTTTCTTT	CSVVEGPGTEAFF
16	TRBJ2-1	few	TRBV3-1	TRBD2	TGTGCCAGCAGCCAACAACTAGCGGGGGGGACCAATGAGCAGTTCTTC	CASSQQLAGGTNEQFF
12	TRBJ2-3	few	TRBV3-1	-	TGTGCCAGCAGCCAAAGGGGGAATACGCAGTATTTT	CASSQRGNTQYF
14	TRBJ2-2	-	TRBV11-2	-	TGTGCCAGCAGCCCTTGGGGGAAAGCAGGGGAGCTGTTTTTT	CASSPWGKAGELFF
15	TRBJ2-2	few	TRBV4-2	-	TGTGCCAGCAGCCAAGATGGAGGGGACACCGGGGAGCTGTTTTTT	CASSQDGGDTGELFF
16	TRBJ2-3	few	TRBV4-2	TRBD2	TGTGCCAGCAGCCAAGCCGGACTAGCGGGAGCAGATACGCAGTATTTT	CASSQAGLAGADTQYF
14	TRBJ1-2	few	TRBV4-1	-	TGCGCCAGCAGTAGGGGCGGCCTGGGAATTGGCTACACCTTC	CASSRGGLGIGYTF
16	TRBJ2-4	-	TRBV27	TRBD1	TGTGCCAGCAAAAGACAGGGGGCCGGGTCCAAAAACATTCAGTACTTC	CASKRQGAGSKNIQYF
14	TRBJ1-5	few	TRBV6-5	TRBD1	TGTGCCAGCAGTTCTACAGGGGAAGTTCAGCCCCAGCATTTT	CASSSTGEVQPQHF
13	TRBJ1-2	few	TRBV2	-	TGTGCCAGCAGTGATTGGACAGCTGGAGGCTACACCTTC	CASSDWTAGGYTF